Each of the 6 T cell receptor beta chains below was sequenced from the same sample in a study of cytomegalovirus exposure and HLA in healthy donors. In the PCR, 60 Vbeta and 13 Jbeta primers were used. Measured with immunoSEQ multiplex PCR; TCRdb has only the in-frame clones, and not every one. Here the sample spans about 140,000 clones, roughly 74% being singletons. The source material was PBMCs. The receptor set was obtained from a man aged 18 to 35 in good health and CMV-seropositive.

This clone was counted once. The chain carries TRBV10-3 and TRBJ2-5; 10 nucleotides line up with TRBD2. V trimming: 4 bases; J trimming: 2 bases; junction bases outside the gene matches: 7. Per the germline V gene, CDR1 is ENHRY and CDR2 is SYGVKD. CDR3 length: 16 amino acids. In DNA, the CDR3 is TGTGCCATCAGTGCCTCAGCGGGGGGGCCTCAAGAGACCCAGTACTTC. This translates into CAISASAGGPQETQYF.

The chain carries TRBV7-9 and TRBJ2-7; D unresolved. The CDR3 runs 15 residues. The V end lost 5 bases, the J end lost 5 bases, and 19 bases lay between the germline ends. CDR1 and CDR2 (germline): SEHNR, FQNEAQ (reference sequence). This CDR3 reads CASSPHRTSFDEQYF. In DNA form, the CDR3 reads TGTGCCAGCAGCCCTCACCGAACAAGTTTCGACGAGCAGTACTTC.

The chain links TRBV6-5 to TRBJ1-2; maybe TRBD1 (5 bases). Germline assignment: CDR1 MNHEY and CDR2 SVGAGI. The CDR3 is 13 residues long. V was clipped by 5 bases and J by 8 bases, with 15 bases between them. CDR3 nucleotide sequence: TGTGCCAGCAGTCGGCAGGGTCTGTGCGGCTACACCTTC. Amino acids: CASSRQGLCGYTF.

The chain uses TRBV2 and TRBJ2-7, with 8 bases identical to TRBD1. The CDR3 is 16 amino acids. Germline V gene sequence: CDR1 SNHLY, CDR2 FYNNEI. Trimming at V came to 11 bases and at J to 3 bases, leaving 18 bases not matched to a gene. The CDR3 sequence: CASLGDRGRSVYEQYF. The CDR3 bases are TGTGCCTCCTTGGGAGACAGGGGTCGAAGTGTCTACGAGCAGTACTTC.

The chain carries TRBV2 and TRBJ1-1; no reliable D call. With 7 bases removed from V and 4 bases from J, the gap between germline ends came to 13 bases. This CDR3 has 13 residues. Germline CDR1 reads SNHLY; CDR2 reads FYNNEI. CDR3 DNA sequence: TGTGCCAGCACGGGCGGGTTCCGCACTGAAGCTTTCTTT. Translation gives CASTGGFRTEAFF. Combining the CDR3 with reference TRBV2 and TRBJ1-1 gives the whole variable domain EPEVTQTPSHQVTQMGQEVILRCVPISNHLYFYWYRQILGQKVEFLVSFYNNEISEKSEIFDDQFSVERPDGSNFTLKIRSTKLEDSAMYFCASTGGFRTEAFFGQGTRLTVV.

DNA for the CDR3: TGTGCCACCAGGGAGTCTAGGGACACGCGACTGTTTTTT. Translated, it gives CATRESRDTRLFF. V is TRBV15 and J is TRBJ1-4; a possible D gene is TRBD1 (6 bases). The V and J ends lost 6 bases and 13 bases respectively, with 18 bases between them. Germline V gene sequence: CDR1 LNHNV, CDR2 YYDKDF (reference sequence). CDR3 length: 13 residues.